Reported below is one TCR beta chain. The germline V gene has CDR1 SGHRS and CDR2 YFSETQ. V was pared by 3 bases and J by 5 bases, with 15 bases between. The CDR3 totals 15 residues. The entry originates in a study of T-cell reconstitution after alpha-beta-depleted transplantation in children. TCRbeta library preparation incorporated unique molecular identifiers. A single record per CDR3 protein comes from TCRdb applying MiXCR to the PCR reads. The sample has about 830,000 distinct CDR3 sequences, 15% to 20% seen once. The J gene is TRBJ2-1, the V gene TRBV5-1; D gene uncertain. The starting material was PBMCs, mostly from graft donor cells, obtained 360 days after TCRalphabeta/CD19-depleted stem cell transplant. The source of this sequence is a male patient younger than 18 who had a stem cell transplant for acute lymphoblastic leukemia, so the T cells may come from the graft donor. The CDR3 sequence: CASSSRREAHNEQFF. The CDR3 DNA is TGCGCCAGCAGCTCCCGTCGTGAGGCACACAATGAGCAGTTCTTC.